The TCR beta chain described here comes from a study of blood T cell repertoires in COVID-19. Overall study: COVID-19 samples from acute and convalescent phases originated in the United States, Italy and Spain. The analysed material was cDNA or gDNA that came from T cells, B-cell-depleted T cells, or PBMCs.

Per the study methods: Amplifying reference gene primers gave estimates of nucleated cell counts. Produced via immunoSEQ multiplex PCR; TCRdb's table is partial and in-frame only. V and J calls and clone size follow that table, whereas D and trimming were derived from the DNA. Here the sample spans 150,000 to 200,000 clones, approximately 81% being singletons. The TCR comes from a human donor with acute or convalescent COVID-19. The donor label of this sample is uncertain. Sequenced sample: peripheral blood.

CDR3 nucleotides: TGTGCCAGCAGTTACTCGAGTAGTGCTGAGACTGAAGCTTTCTTT. This translates into CASSYSSSAETEAFF. The chain couples TRBV6-5 to TRBJ1-1; D unresolved. The CDR3 is 15 residues long. Per germline, CDR1 MNHEY and CDR2 SVGAGI. Between the trimmed V and J ends, which lost 0 bases and 5 bases, there was a span of 13 bases.